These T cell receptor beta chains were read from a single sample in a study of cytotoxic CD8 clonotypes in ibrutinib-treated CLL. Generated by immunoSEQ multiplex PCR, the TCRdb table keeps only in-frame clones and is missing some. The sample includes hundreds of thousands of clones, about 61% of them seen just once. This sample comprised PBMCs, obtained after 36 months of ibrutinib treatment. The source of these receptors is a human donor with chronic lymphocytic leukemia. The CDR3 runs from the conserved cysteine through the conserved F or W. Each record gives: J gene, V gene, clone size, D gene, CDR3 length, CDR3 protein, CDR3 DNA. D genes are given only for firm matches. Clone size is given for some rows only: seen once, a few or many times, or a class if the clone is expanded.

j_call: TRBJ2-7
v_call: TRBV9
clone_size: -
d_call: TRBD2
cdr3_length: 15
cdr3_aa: CASSLASGTSYEQYF
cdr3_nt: TGTGCCAGCAGCCTTGCTAGCGGGACCTCCTACGAGCAGTACTTC

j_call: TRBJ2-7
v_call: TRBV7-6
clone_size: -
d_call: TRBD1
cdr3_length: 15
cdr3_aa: CASSLGPGDRYEQYF
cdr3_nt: TGTGCCAGCAGCTTAGGTCCGGGGGACAGGTACGAGCAGTACTTC

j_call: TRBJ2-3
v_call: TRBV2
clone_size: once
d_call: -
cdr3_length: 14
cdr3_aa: CASNDGGAPDTQYF
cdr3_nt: TGTGCCAGCAATGATGGCGGGGCTCCGGATACGCAGTATTTT

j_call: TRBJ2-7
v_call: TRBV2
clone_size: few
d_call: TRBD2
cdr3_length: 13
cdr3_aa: CASYQVAGIIAYF
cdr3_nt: TGTGCCAGCTATCAAGTAGCGGGAATTATTGCGTACTTC

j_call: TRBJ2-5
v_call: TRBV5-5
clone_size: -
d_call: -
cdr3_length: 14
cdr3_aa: CASSLVPGKETQYF
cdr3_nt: TGTGCCAGCAGCTTGGTTCCGGGGAAGGAGACCCAGTACTTC

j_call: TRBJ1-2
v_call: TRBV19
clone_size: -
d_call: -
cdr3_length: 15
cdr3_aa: CASSIETGVGYGYTF
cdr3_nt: TGTGCCAGTAGTATAGAGACAGGCGTTGGGTATGGCTACACCTTC

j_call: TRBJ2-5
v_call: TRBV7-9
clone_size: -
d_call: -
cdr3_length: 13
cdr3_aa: CASSWVAGETQYF
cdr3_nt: TGTGCCAGCAGCTGGGTAGCCGGCGAGACCCAGTACTTC

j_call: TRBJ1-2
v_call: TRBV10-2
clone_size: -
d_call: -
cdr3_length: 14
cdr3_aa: CASSESGGEDGYTF
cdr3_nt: TGCGCCAGCAGTGAGTCGGGGGGGGAGGACGGCTACACCTTC

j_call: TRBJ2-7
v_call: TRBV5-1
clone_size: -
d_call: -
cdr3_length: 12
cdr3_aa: CASSLAGAEQYF
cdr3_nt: TGCGCCAGCAGCTTGGCCGGGGCCGAGCAGTACTTC

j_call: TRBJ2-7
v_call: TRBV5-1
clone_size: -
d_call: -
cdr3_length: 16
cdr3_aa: CASSLASGSSGYEQYF
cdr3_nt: TGCGCCAGCAGCTTGGCATCTGGTAGCAGTGGATACGAGCAGTACTTC

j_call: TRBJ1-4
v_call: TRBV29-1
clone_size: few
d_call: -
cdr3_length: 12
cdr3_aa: CSVVGAQEKLFF
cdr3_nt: TGCAGCGTGGTGGGGGCCCAGGAAAAACTGTTTTTT

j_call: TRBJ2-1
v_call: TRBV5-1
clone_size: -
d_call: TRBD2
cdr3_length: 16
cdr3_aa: CASSYILAATYNEQFF
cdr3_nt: TGCGCCAGCAGCTACATACTAGCGGCAACCTACAATGAGCAGTTCTTC

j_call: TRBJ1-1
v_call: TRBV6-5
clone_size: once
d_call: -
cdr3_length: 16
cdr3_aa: CASSYSIFGGLSEAFF
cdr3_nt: TGTGCCAGCAGTTACTCGATCTTCGGGGGGCTTAGTGAAGCTTTCTTT

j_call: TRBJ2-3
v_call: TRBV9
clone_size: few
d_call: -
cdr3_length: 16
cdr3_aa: CASSVGTGPSTDTQYF
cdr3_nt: TGTGCCAGCAGCGTAGGAACGGGGCCTAGCACAGATACGCAGTATTTT

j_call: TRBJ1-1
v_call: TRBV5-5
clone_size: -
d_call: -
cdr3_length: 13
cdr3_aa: CASSTTPNTEAFF
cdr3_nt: TGTGCCAGCAGCACCACACCGAACACTGAAGCTTTCTTT

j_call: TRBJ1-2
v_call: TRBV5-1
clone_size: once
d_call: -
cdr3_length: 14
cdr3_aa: CASSPGFAPRGYTF
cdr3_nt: TGCGCCAGCAGCCCTGGATTTGCTCCCCGCGGCTACACCTTC

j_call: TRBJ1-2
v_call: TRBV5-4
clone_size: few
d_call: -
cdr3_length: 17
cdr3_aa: CASSLGAARVANYGYTF
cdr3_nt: TGTGCCAGCAGCTTGGGAGCAGCCCGGGTCGCTAACTATGGCTACACCTTC

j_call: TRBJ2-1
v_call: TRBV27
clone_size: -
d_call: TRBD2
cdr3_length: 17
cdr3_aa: CASSPVAGGYLGNEQFF
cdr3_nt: TGTGCCAGCAGTCCAGTAGCGGGAGGATATTTAGGCAATGAGCAGTTCTTC

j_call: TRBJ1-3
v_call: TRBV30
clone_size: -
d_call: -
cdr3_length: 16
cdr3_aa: CASNADRPRVENTIYF
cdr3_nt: TGTGCCTCGAACGCCGACCGGCCACGGGTGGAAAACACCATATATTTT

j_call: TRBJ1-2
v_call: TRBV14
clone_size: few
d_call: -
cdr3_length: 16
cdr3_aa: CASSQEGRASRYGYTF
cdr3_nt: TGTGCCAGCAGCCAAGAGGGAAGGGCTTCTCGCTATGGCTACACCTTC

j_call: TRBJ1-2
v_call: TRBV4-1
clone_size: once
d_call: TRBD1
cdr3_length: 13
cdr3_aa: CASSLPGGDGYTF
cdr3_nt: TGCGCCAGCAGCCTACCAGGGGGAGATGGCTACACCTTC

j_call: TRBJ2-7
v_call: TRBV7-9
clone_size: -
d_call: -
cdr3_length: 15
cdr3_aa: CASSSGLVSSYEQYF
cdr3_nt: TGTGCCAGCAGCTCCGGCTTAGTATCTTCCTACGAGCAGTACTTC

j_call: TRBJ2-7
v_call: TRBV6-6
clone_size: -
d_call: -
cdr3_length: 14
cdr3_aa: CASSYSIGASEQYF
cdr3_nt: TGTGCCAGCAGTTACTCGATAGGGGCTTCCGAGCAGTACTTC

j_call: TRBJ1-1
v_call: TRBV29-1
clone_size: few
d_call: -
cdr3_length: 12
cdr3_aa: CSVEERNTEAFF
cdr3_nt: TGCAGCGTTGAAGAGAGGAACACTGAAGCTTTCTTT

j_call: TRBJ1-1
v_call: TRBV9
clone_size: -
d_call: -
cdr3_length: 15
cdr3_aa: CASSVATRRNTEAFF
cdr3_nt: TGTGCCAGCAGCGTAGCTACTCGGAGGAACACTGAAGCTTTCTTT

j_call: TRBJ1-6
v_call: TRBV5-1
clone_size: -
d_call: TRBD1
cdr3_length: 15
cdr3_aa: CASSLGGTGSSPLHF
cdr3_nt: TGCGCCAGCAGCTTGGGCGGGACAGGGTCCTCACCCCTCCACTTT

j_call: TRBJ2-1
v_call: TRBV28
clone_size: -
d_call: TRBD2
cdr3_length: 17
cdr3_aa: CASSRTSGRFPYNEQFF
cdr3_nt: TGTGCCAGCAGCAGGACTAGCGGGAGGTTCCCCTACAATGAGCAGTTCTTC

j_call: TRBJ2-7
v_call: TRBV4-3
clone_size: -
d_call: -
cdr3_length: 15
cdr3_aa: CASSQEASGTGEQYF
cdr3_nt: TGCGCCAGCAGCCAAGAGGCTAGTGGGACGGGCGAGCAGTACTTC

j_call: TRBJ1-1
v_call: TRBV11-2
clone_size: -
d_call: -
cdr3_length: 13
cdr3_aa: CASSSDRNTEAFF
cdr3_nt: TGTGCCAGCAGCTCCGACAGGAACACTGAAGCTTTCTTT

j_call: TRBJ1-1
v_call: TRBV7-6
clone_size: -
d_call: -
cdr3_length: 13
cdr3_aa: CASSLGRNTEAFF
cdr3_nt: TGTGCCAGCAGCCTTGGGCGGAACACTGAAGCTTTCTTT

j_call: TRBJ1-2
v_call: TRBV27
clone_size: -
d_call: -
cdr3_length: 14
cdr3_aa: CASSLGGVIRGYTF
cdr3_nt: TGTGCCAGCAGTTTGGGAGGGGTCATACGTGGCTACACCTTC

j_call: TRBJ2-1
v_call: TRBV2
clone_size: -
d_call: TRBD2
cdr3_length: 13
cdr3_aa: CASNGLAGVEQFF
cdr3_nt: TGTGCCAGCAATGGACTAGCGGGAGTTGAGCAGTTCTTC

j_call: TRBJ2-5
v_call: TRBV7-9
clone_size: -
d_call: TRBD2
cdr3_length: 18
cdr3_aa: CASSLRTSGRRGQETQYF
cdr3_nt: TGTGCCAGCAGCCTCAGGACTAGCGGGAGACGAGGGCAAGAGACCCAGTACTTC

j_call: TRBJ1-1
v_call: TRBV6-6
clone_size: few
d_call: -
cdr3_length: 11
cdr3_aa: CASGVNTEAFF
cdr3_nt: TGTGCCAGTGGGGTGAACACTGAAGCTTTCTTT

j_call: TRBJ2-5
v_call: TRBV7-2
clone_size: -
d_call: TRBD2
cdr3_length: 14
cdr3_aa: CASSQISGRETQYF
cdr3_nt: TGTGCCAGCAGCCAAATTAGCGGGAGAGAGACCCAGTACTTC

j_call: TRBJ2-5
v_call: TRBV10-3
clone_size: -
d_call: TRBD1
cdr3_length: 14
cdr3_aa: CAIKGQGGQETQYF
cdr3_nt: TGTGCCATCAAGGGACAGGGGGGTCAAGAGACCCAGTACTTC

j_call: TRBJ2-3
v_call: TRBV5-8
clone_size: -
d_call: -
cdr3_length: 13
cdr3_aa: CASSFGAPDTQYF
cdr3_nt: TGTGCCAGCAGCTTTGGCGCCCCAGATACGCAGTATTTT

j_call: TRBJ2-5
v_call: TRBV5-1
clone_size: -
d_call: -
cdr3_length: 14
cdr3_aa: CASSFTTAQETQYF
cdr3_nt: TGCGCCAGCAGCTTCACTACAGCCCAAGAGACCCAGTACTTC

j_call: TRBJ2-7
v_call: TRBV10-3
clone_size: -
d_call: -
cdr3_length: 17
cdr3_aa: CAISEPRPGLDVVEQYF
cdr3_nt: TGTGCCATCAGTGAGCCGCGACCCGGACTGGATGTCGTCGAGCAGTACTTC